The clone carrying this T cell receptor beta chain appeared a few times. What it recognizes is unknown. This specimen comes from a study of T-cell memory formation after mild COVID-19. TCRdb itself ran the 5' RACE reads through MiXCR, one entry per CDR3 protein. The repertoire holds approximately 580,000 distinct CDR3 sequences, with roughly 21% as singletons. Study results and caveats: Shrinking CD4+ clones were chiefly CM and EM; CD8+ ones were chiefly EMRA.

J gave up 6 bases and V 3 bases, and 7 bases lay outside the gene matches. Germline values: CDR1 SGHAT, CDR2 FQNNGV. The CDR3 is 15 amino acids. The sample taken for sequencing was PBMCs or a T cell subset sorted from them (not recorded which). The clonotype comes from an adult woman who had mild COVID-19 (a few samples of this study predate the infection). Cell type and time point are not known. V gene TRBV11-2 combines with J gene TRBJ2-2, with 7 nucleotides matching TRBD1. The CDR3 DNA reads as TGTGCCAGCAGCTTGACAGGGAATTTCCCCGGGGAGCTGTTTTTT. Protein product: CASSLTGNFPGELFF.